Each of the 21 T cell receptor beta chains below was sequenced from the same sample in a study of long-term antiretroviral therapy in people with HIV. The assay used was immunoSEQ (version v3.0), run at survey level. Here immunoSEQ multiplex PCR was the method, and the copy in TCRdb shows in-frame clones only, minus some. This table holds about 36,000 clones, about 80% found once. The specimen was unsorted PBMCs, collected 3.4 years after starting antiretroviral therapy. These receptor sequences come from a man younger than 40 with HIV.

As concerns this clone: An end of the junction does not agree with germline; a read error may underlie this. The rearrangement joins TRBV7-7 to TRBJ2-5, with D perhaps given as TRBD1 or TRBD2 (5 bases each). This CDR3 comprises 15 residues. Germline V gene sequence: CDR1 SSHAT, CDR2 FNYEAQ (reference sequence). CDR3 nucleotide sequence: TGTGCTAGCAGCTTAGGTGGGGGAACGTCAGAGACCCAGTACTTC. The encoded protein is CASSLGGGTSETQYF.

This chain uses TRBV6-1 with TRBJ2-5; D gene unclear. This CDR3 is 14 amino acids long. Between the trimmed V and J ends, which lost 4 bases and 5 bases, there was a span of 14 bases. Germline V lookup: CDR1 MNHNS, CDR2 SASEGT. CDR3: CASSVWQQVETQYF. DNA of the CDR3: TGTGCCAGCAGTGTTTGGCAGCAAGTGGAGACCCAGTACTTC.

The chain is built from TRBV28 and TRBJ2-7; perhaps TRBD1 as D (6 bases). CDR1 is MDHEN, CDR2 SYDVKM, per germline. Between the trimmed V and J ends, which lost 5 bases and 3 bases, there was a span of 11 bases. The CDR3 contains 13 residues. The CDR3 DNA follows: TGTGCCAGCAGTCCGGGACAACTCTACGAGCAGTACTTC. This translates into CASSPGQLYEQYF.

This clone was observed once. The chain joins TRBV19 to TRBJ2-7, with 7 bases that match TRBD2. This CDR3 has 15 amino acids. In germline, CDR1 is LNHDA, CDR2 SQIVND (reference sequence). J was trimmed by 1 base and V by 3 bases; bases with no gene match: 6. The CDR3 bases are TGTGCCAGTAGTATGACTAGCAAGAGTTCCTACGAGCAGTACTTC. This sequence encodes CASSMTSKSSYEQYF.

This rearrangement joins TRBV28 to TRBJ2-7, with 8 bases identical to TRBD2. The germline gives CDR1 MDHEN, CDR2 SYDVKM. The CDR3 spans 18 residues. The trim removed 5 bases at V and 3 bases at J, leaving 18 bases unmatched. The CDR3 DNA reads TGTGCCAGCAGTCCCCAGGCCCGACTAGCGCGGCGCGGCTACGAGCAGTACTTC. It codes for CASSPQARLARRGYEQYF.

The rearrangement links TRBV27 to TRBJ1-4; tentatively, D is TRBD1 (6 bases). Germline CDR1 is MNHEY and CDR2 is SMNVEV (reference sequence). The V end lost 6 bases, the J end lost 6 bases, and 14 bases lay between the germline ends. CDR3 length: 14 amino acids. In DNA form, the CDR3 reads TGTGCCAGCAGCCCACAGGGAAGATATGAAAAACTGTTTTTT. Its translation: CASSPQGRYEKLFF.

This clone was seen only a few times. This sequence joins TRBV7-9 and TRBJ2-7; 7 bases are shared with TRBD2. After removal of 7 bases from V and 6 bases from J, the junction contained 9 bases not matched to a gene. CDR3 length equals 13 residues. Germline CDR1 and CDR2: SEHNR and FQNEAQ (reference sequence). The CDR3 here is CASTPSGEGEQYF. The CDR3 coding sequence is TGTGCCAGCACCCCTTCCGGGGAGGGCGAGCAGTACTTC.

The chain carries TRBV27 and TRBJ1-2; D uncertain. V lost 2 bases and J 2 bases, leaving 6 bases between the germline ends. Germline CDR1 is MNHEY and CDR2 is SMNVEV (reference sequence). This CDR3 contains 13 residues. CDR3 sequence reads: CASSLGQNYGYTF. DNA for the CDR3: TGTGCCAGCAGTTTAGGGCAGAACTATGGCTACACCTTC.

The chain couples TRBV27 to TRBJ2-3; 9 bases align to TRBD1. Germline V gene lookup returns CDR1 MNHEY and CDR2 SMNVEV (reference sequence). J lost 4 bases, V lost 7 bases, and 9 bases had no gene match. The CDR3 sequence is 15 residues long. DNA for the CDR3: TGTGCCAGCACCCACAGGGACAGGGTTGCAGATACGCAGTATTTT. Its translation: CASTHRDRVADTQYF.

This chain links TRBV6-1 with TRBJ1-1, with D perhaps TRBD1 (6 bases). The V end lost 5 bases, the J end lost 1 base, and 14 bases lay between the germline ends. Germline lookup yields CDR1 MNHNS and CDR2 SASEGT. The CDR3 sequence is 15 residues long. CDR3 DNA: TGTGCCAGCAGTAAATACCGGGGGGCGAACACTGAAGCTTTCTTT. Its protein is CASSKYRGANTEAFF.

V gene TRBV7-9 combines with J gene TRBJ2-2; D is uncertain. Germline V gene sequence: CDR1 SEHNR, CDR2 FQNEAQ (reference sequence). Trimming removed 3 bases at V and 7 bases at J, with 12 bases between. The CDR3 has 14 amino acids. In DNA, the CDR3 is TGTGCCAGCAGCTTTGGCAGCATAAACGGGGAGCTGTTTTTT. Its protein product is CASSFGSINGELFF.

V usage is TRBV7-9 and J usage is TRBJ2-7; possibly TRBD1 or TRBD2 for D (5 bases each). CDR1 and CDR2 from the germline V gene are SEHNR and FQNEAQ (reference sequence). The CDR3 covers 17 residues. The V end was cut by 1 base, the J end by 0 bases, with 16 bases between. DNA of the CDR3: TGTGCCAGCAGCTTAGATAATACCGGGACCCGCTCCTACGAGCAGTACTTC. As protein: CASSLDNTGTRSYEQYF.

This clone occurred a few times. The gene calls are TRBV25-1 and TRBJ2-7; possibly TRBD2 for D (6 bases). V gave up 1 base and J gave up 2 bases, with 9 bases separating them. This CDR3 has 14 residues. Germline CDR1 and CDR2: MGHDK and SYGVNS. CDR3 nucleotide sequence: TGTGCCAGCAGTGAATCCGGGGAGGCCTACGAGCAGTACTTC. Its protein product is CASSESGEAYEQYF.

This clone was detected a few times. The chain is built from TRBV7-2 and TRBJ1-5; D possibly corresponds to TRBD1 (5 bases). With 5 bases removed from V and 6 bases from J, the gap between germline ends came to 14 bases. Germline V CDR1 and CDR2: SGHTA, FQGNSA. The CDR3 extends over 14 amino acids. The CDR3 nucleotides read TGTGCCAGCAGCCGAACAGGTCCGAGTCAGCCCCAGCATTTT. This codes for CASSRTGPSQPQHF.

The CDR3 loop is CASSETGLAYEQYF. For the CDR3, the DNA is TGTGCCAGCAGTGAAACTGGTCTTGCCTACGAGCAGTACTTC. The chain uses TRBV6-1 and TRBJ2-7; D call uncertain. The ends were cut back, 2 bases at V and 2 bases at J, with 10 bases in the middle. The CDR3 extends over 14 amino acids. Germline V gene data show CDR1 as MNHNS and CDR2 as SASEGT.

The chain carries TRBV4-3 and TRBJ2-2; D is possibly TRBD2 (6 bases). Trimming took 0 bases from V and 5 from J, leaving 13 bases between them. This CDR3 contains 16 residues. Germline CDR1 is LGHNA and CDR2 is YSLEER. The CDR3 nucleotides read TGCGCCAGCAGCCAAGATCCCCCTAGCGCAACCGGGGAGCTGTTTTTT. Its protein is CASSQDPPSATGELFF.

The V gene is TRBV10-1, the J gene TRBJ1-5; D gene ambiguous. CDR3 length: 10 residues. The V end was cut by 10 bases, the J end by 6 bases, with 7 bases between. Per germline, CDR1 WNHNN and CDR2 SYGVQD (reference sequence). This CDR3 reads CATTIQPQHF. For the CDR3, the DNA is TGCGCCACCACTATTCAGCCCCAGCATTTT.

The chain has TRBV6-5 and TRBJ1-3; the D gene is possibly TRBD1 (5 bases). The CDR3 has 15 residues. The germline CDR1 and CDR2 sequences are MNHEY and SVGAGI. Trimming took 5 bases from V and 0 from J, leaving 11 bases between them. CDR3 protein: CASSRDFSSGNTIYF. The CDR3 DNA reads TGTGCCAGCAGTCGGGACTTTAGCTCTGGAAACACCATATATTTT.

The chain uses TRBV7-6 and TRBJ1-2, with 9 bases that match TRBD1. Germline V lookup: CDR1 SGHVS, CDR2 FNYEAQ. The ends lost 5 bases at V and 8 bases at J; junction bases unmatched: 15. This CDR3 has 16 amino acids. CDR3 DNA sequence: TGTGCCAGCAGCCCCCTGGGGCCGACAGGGGGTGAAGGCTACACCTTC. This sequence encodes CASSPLGPTGGEGYTF. Full variable domain (missing parts from reference TRBV7-6 and TRBJ1-2): GAGVSQSPRYKVTKRGQDVALRCDPISGHVSLYWYRQALGQGPEFLTYFNYEAQQDKSGLPNDRFSAERPEGSISTLTIQRTEQRDSAMYRCASSPLGPTGGEGYTFGSGTRLTVV.

This clone turned up a few times. The V gene is TRBV15, the J gene TRBJ2-1, with 7 bases fitting TRBD2. CDR1 and CDR2 (germline): LNHNV, YYDKDF (reference sequence). The CDR3 runs to 17 residues. V lost 0 bases, J lost 6 bases, and 11 bases stayed unmatched. The CDR3 here is CATSRDTEAGDPNEQFF. The CDR3 bases are TGTGCCACCAGCAGAGATACGGAGGCGGGAGATCCCAATGAGCAGTTCTTC.

The chain is built from TRBV5-4 and TRBJ1-1; D remains ambiguous. The germline V gene encodes CDR1 SGHNT and CDR2 YYREEE (reference sequence). This CDR3 region has 11 residues. The ends were cut back, 3 bases at V and 1 base at J, with 1 base in the middle. The CDR3 here is CASSSNTEAFF. CDR3 nucleotide sequence: TGTGCCAGCAGCTCGAACACTGAAGCTTTCTTT.